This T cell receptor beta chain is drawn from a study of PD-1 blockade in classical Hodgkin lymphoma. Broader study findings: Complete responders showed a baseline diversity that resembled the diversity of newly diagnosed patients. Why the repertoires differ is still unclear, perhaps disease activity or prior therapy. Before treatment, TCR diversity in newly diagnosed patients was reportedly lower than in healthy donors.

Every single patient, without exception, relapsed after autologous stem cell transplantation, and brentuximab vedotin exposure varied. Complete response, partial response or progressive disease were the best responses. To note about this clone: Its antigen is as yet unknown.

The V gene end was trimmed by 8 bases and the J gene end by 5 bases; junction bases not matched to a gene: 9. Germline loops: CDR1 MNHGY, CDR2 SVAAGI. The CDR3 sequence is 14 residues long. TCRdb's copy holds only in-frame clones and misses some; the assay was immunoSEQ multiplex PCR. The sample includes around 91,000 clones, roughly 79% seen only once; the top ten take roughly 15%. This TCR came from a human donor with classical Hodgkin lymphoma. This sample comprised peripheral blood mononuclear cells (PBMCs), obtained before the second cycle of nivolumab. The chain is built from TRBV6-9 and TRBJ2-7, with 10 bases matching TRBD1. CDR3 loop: CASWGDRGTHEQYF. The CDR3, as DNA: TGTGCCAGCTGGGGGGACAGGGGAACCCACGAGCAGTACTTC.